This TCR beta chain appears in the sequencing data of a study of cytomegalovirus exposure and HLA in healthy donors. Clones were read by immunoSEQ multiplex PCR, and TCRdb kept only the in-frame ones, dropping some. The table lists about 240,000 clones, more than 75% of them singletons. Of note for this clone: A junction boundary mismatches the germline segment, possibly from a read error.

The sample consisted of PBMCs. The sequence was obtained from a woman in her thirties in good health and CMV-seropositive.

The CDR3 region is CASSSPRQGANQPQHF. In DNA, the CDR3 is TGTGCTAGCAGCTCCCCCCGCCAGGGGGCGAATCAGCCCCAGCATTTT. This sequence joins TRBV7-7 and TRBJ1-5, with 8 bases that match TRBD1. The CDR3 consists of 16 residues. The germline V gene encodes CDR1 SSHAT and CDR2 FNYEAQ (reference sequence).